This T cell receptor beta chain was sequenced for a study of blood T cell repertoires in COVID-19. Allocation to cohorts depended on clinical history reported by the participants. Between the trimmed V and J ends, which lost 9 bases and 6 bases, there was a span of 11 bases. Germline assignment: CDR1 MNHEY and CDR2 SVGAGI. There are 11 residues in the CDR3. In the original workflow: Amplification with reference gene primers provided the estimates of nucleated cell counts. Repertoires were generated with immunoSEQ multiplex PCR, while TCRdb's copy carries only in-frame clones and drops some. That table furnishes V, J and clone size, whereas the DNA furnished D and trimming. The sample shows around 420,000 clones, 70% to 90% of them seen only once.

The source material was PBMCs or T cells enriched from blood (not recorded which). This clonotype was obtained from a woman aged 40 to 49 with acute COVID-19. This rearrangement joins TRBV6-5 to TRBJ1-2; tentative D call: TRBD1 (5 bases). The chain's CDR3 is CASGAHNGYTF. The CDR3 bases are TGTGCCAGTGGGGCCCACAATGGCTACACCTTC.